Reported below is one T cell receptor (beta chain). The source of the sample is a study of CD8+CD57+ T cells in acquired aplastic anemia. Patients chosen for sequencing had shown CD8+CD57+ cell expansion by flow cytometry. Blood sampling was performed on the patients, and none of them had received therapy by then. Genomic DNA acted as the template from which TCR beta VDJ combination and CDR3 sequence profiling were carried out. In TCRdb, the reads were re-called with MiXCR into one record per CDR3 protein. The table shows about half a million distinct CDR3 sequences, with around 33% occurring only once. Sequencing was carried out using sorted CD4+, CD8+, or CD8+CD57+ T cells (not recorded which) from PBMCs. The source is a human donor with aplastic anemia.

In DNA, the CDR3 is TGTGCCAGCAGTTTTGTTTTATGGGGTGACACTGAAGCTTTCTTT. Encoded protein: CASSFVLWGDTEAFF. The chain couples TRBV2 to TRBJ1-1; D unresolved. This CDR3 has 15 residues. The germline V and J ends were trimmed by 5 bases and 3 bases, with 16 bases remaining between them. Germline CDR1 SNHLY, CDR2 FYNNEI. The whole variable domain, filled in from reference TRBV2 and TRBJ1-1, reads EPEVTQTPSHQVTQMGQEVILRCVPISNHLYFYWYRQILGQKVEFLVSFYNNEISEKSEIFDDQFSVERPDGSNFTLKIRSTKLEDSAMYFCASSFVLWGDTEAFFGQGTRLTVV.